Sequencing of this T cell receptor beta chain was carried out in a study of neurological immune-mediated disorders. Study-level results: The expanded clones of different subjects shared no CDR3 amino acid sequences (suggesting private repertoires in all groups).

V shed 4 bases and J shed 3 bases, with 14 bases lying between them. The germline CDR1 and CDR2 sequences are SGHRS and YFSETQ. The CDR3 has 15 amino acids. The team produced cDNA through 5'RACE using 10-nucleotide random UMIs. Sequencing runs each generated in excess of 190 million TCR-beta sequences derived from 15-18 subjects. TCRdb processed the 5' RACE reads anew with MiXCR; each CDR3 protein has one entry. The table includes approximately 50,000 distinct CDR3 sequences, over 9% detected once. The unsorted libraries were produced from 2 million PBMCs held at -80 C. Comment on this clonotype: The antigen is undetermined. One base away lies a much larger clone, so this may be a sequencing read error.

The sequencing sample was made of PBMCs. The V call is TRBV5-1, the J call TRBJ2-1; either TRBD1 or TRBD2 may fit D (6 bases each). This sequence was found in a man in his 70s with HTLV-1-associated myelopathy (HAM/TSP). The CDR3 DNA sequence: TGCGCCAGCAGCGCCAACGGGGGCCACTACAATGAGCAGTTCTTC. Translation gives CASSANGGHYNEQFF.